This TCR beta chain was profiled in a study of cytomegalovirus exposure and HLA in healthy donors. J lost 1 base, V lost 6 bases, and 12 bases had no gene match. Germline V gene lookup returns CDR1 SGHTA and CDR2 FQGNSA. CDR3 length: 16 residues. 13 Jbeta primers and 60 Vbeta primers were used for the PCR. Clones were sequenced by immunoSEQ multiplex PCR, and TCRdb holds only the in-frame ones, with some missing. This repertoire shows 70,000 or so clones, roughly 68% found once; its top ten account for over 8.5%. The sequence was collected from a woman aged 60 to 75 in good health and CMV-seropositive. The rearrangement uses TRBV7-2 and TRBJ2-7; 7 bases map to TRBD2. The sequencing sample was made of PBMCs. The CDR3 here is CASRGSSGPSSYEQYF. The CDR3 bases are TGTGCCAGCAGGGGTAGTAGCGGGCCTTCTTCCTACGAGCAGTACTTC.